These T cell receptor beta chains were read from a single sample in a study of cytomegalovirus exposure and HLA in healthy donors. Here immunoSEQ multiplex PCR was the method, and the copy in TCRdb shows in-frame clones only, minus some. This table holds tens of thousands of clones, roughly 90% found once. Source material: PBMCs. These receptors were obtained from a man aged 30 to 45 in good health and CMV-seropositive. CDR3s include the opening cysteine and the closing phenylalanine or tryptophan.

v_call	j_call	cdr3_aa
TRBV15	TRBJ1-5	CATSSDRINQPQHF
TRBV4-2	TRBJ2-1	CASSLSSTSGSGLPSSYNEQFF
TRBV10-3	TRBJ1-4	CAISGGVDEKLFF
TRBV4-3	TRBJ2-1	CASSQGSAGENEQFF
TRBV6-5	TRBJ1-4	CASSYAWEKLFF
TRBV29-1	TRBJ2-7	CSVELLSSGTVAYEQYF
TRBV19	TRBJ1-4	CASSIGTGDEKLFF
TRBV19	TRBJ2-1	CASSPWTGNNEQFF
TRBV7-3	TRBJ2-3	CASAGQNLADTQYF
TRBV4-1	TRBJ2-1	CASSQGGSSTSREQFF
TRBV29-1	TRBJ2-3	CSVGGGSTDTQYF
TRBV4-1	TRBJ2-7	CASRASGEQYF
TRBV7-2	TRBJ1-2	CASSDRVNYGYTF
TRBV7-8	TRBJ2-7	CASSSGLDSTYEQYF
TRBV15	TRBJ2-2	CATSRDRGSGGELFF
TRBV7-9	TRBJ2-3	CSSSLTSGVDTQYF
TRBV5-1	TRBJ2-1	CASSLGGDYNEQFF
TRBV27	TRBJ1-5	CASSKSGKGVNQPQHF
TRBV11-3	TRBJ2-5	CASSFGYGTKETQYF
TRBV9	TRBJ1-3	CASSPRDFSGNTIYF
TRBV7-2	TRBJ1-1	CASSRHFNTEAFF
TRBV11-3	TRBJ2-1	CASRSGQGNDEQFF
TRBV5-4	TRBJ1-4	CASSLRGSNEKLFF
TRBV27	TRBJ2-1	CASSLWDGRDEQFF
TRBV5-4	TRBJ2-2	CASSSPNGELFF
TRBV19	TRBJ2-3	CASSKSGRASNTQYF
TRBV2	TRBJ1-1	CASSQDRRTEAFF
TRBV29-1	TRBJ2-1	CSVSLWEPGKAYNEQFF
TRBV2	TRBJ1-2	CASIGESYGYTF
TRBV16	TRBJ2-5	CASSQSLGTATQETQYF
TRBV27	TRBJ1-2	CASSLSPGLNYGYTF
TRBV11-3	TRBJ2-7	CASSQTPGLAGAITYEQYF
TRBV18	TRBJ2-1	CASRPGVAYNEQFF